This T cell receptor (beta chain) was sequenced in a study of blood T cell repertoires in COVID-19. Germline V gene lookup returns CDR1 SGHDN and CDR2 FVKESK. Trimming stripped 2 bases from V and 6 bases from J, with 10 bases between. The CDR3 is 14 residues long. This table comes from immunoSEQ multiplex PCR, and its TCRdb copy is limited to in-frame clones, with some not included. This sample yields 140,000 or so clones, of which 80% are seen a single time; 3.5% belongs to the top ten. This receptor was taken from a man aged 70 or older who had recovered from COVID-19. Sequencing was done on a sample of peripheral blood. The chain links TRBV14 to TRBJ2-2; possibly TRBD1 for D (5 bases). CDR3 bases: TGTGCCAGCAGCCAAACTCAGGGCGCCGGGGAGCTGTTTTTT. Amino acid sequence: CASSQTQGAGELFF.